This TCR beta chain stems from a study of post-analysis software for immune sequencing data. Study summary: Disease courses included relapsing-remitting, secondary progressive and progressive-relapsing multiple sclerosis. Notes on the study in general: Roughly 5 TRBV segments (TRBV5-6, TRBV5-1 and TRBV20-1 among them) occurred more frequently in patients than in controls. Multiple sclerosis was associated with a significant reduction in normalized Chao1 diversity relative to controls. Those samples that were prepared in the same batch co-clustered strongly by F measure.

Trimming took off 6 bases at V and 7 bases at J, with 16 bases between the two ends. Germline V CDR1 and CDR2: DFQATT, SNEGSKA (reference sequence). CDR3 size: 14 residues. Remarks on this clonotype: The antigen is undetermined.

Unique molecular identifiers had been added to the TCR beta cDNA libraries. Each CDR3 protein is one row after TCRdb ran MiXCR on the PCR reads. The table records 700,000 to 800,000 distinct CDR3 sequences, just under 30% of them present only once. The sequenced sample was blood. The TCR sequence derives from a girl aged 5-17 years with multiple sclerosis. The gene calls are TRBV20-1 and TRBJ1-6; possible D gene TRBD1, 5 bases. CDR3 amino acids: CSALLSKGNSPLHF. Written as DNA, the CDR3 is TGCAGTGCACTACTATCGAAGGGGAATTCACCCCTCCACTTT.